This TCR beta chain was sequenced for a study of cytomegalovirus exposure and HLA in healthy donors. Healthy donors of bone marrow made up the group. After removal of 0 bases from V and 5 bases from J, the junction contained 4 bases not matched to a gene. The CDR3 contains 15 residues. CDR1 is LGHNA, CDR2 YSLEER, per germline. Use of 60 Vbeta and 13 Jbeta primers characterized the PCR. Clones were read by immunoSEQ multiplex PCR, and TCRdb kept only the in-frame ones, dropping some. The table has 99,000 or so clones, around 76% seen once. General study points: Data from an earlier analysis indicated that most TCR beta V segments were productive either about 87% or about 30% of the time. Immune exposure information available was restricted to CMV serostatus. Cytomegalovirus association was assigned to approximately 180 TCR beta chains.

Remarks on this clone: Its matching antigen is unknown.

Sequencing input: PBMCs. The source is a man aged 35 to 55 in good health and CMV-seropositive. The chain recombines TRBV4-3 with TRBJ2-1; 7 positions agree with TRBD1. The CDR3 spells CASSQEGTGDNEQFF. In DNA form, the CDR3 reads TGCGCCAGCAGCCAAGAGGGCACAGGGGACAATGAGCAGTTCTTC.